Presented here are 8 T cell receptor beta chains from one specimen sequenced in a study of blood T cell repertoires in COVID-19. Sequencing used immunoSEQ multiplex PCR; TCRdb keeps in-frame clones, though not all of them. The sample lists 250,000 to 300,000 clones; almost 85% were seen once. Specimen: peripheral blood. These receptors came from a man over 45 with active or convalescent COVID-19.

This clone was recorded only once. This sequence joins TRBV11-2 and TRBJ1-2; D is unresolved. From germline, CDR1 is SGHAT and CDR2 FQNNGV. V was trimmed by 3 bases and J by 8 bases, leaving 10 bases between them. The CDR3 extends over 12 amino acids. The CDR3 DNA reads TGTGCCAGCAGCTTTGGGTCGGGAGGCTACACCTTC. It encodes CASSFGSGGYTF. Based on the CDR3 plus reference TRBV11-2 and TRBJ1-2, the full variable domain is EAGVAQSPRYKIIEKRQSVAFWCNPISGHATLYWYQQILGQGPKLLIQFQNNGVVDDSQLPKDRFSAERLKGVDSTLKIQPAKLEDSAVYLCASSFGSGGYTFGSGTRLTVV.

The chain is built from TRBV5-1 and TRBJ2-2; D is unclear. V lost 5 bases, J lost 0 bases, and 8 bases lay in between. This CDR3 contains 14 residues. Germline CDR1 SGHRS, CDR2 YFSETQ. The CDR3 spells CASREATNTGELFF. CDR3 bases: TGCGCCAGCAGAGAAGCAACGAACACCGGGGAGCTGTTTTTT. Full variable domain (remainder filled in from reference TRBV5-1 and TRBJ2-2): KAGVTQTPRYLIKTRGQQVTLSCSPISGHRSVSWYQQTPGQGLQFLFEYFSETQRNKGNFPGRFSGRQFSNSRSEMNVSTLELGDSALYLCASREATNTGELFFGEGSRLTVL.

The J gene is TRBJ1-5, the V gene TRBV19, with 7 bases that match TRBD1. Germline CDR1 LNHDA, CDR2 SQIVND (reference sequence). Trimming removed 6 bases from V and 1 base from J; junction bases left unmatched: 9. The CDR3 loop spans 16 amino acids. In nucleotides, the CDR3 is TGTGCCAGTAGCCAGATTGGAGGGGGCAGCAATCAGCCCCAGCATTTT. It encodes CASSQIGGGSNQPQHF.

The CDR3 is CASSTRLAGAVRTYNEQFF. The CDR3 nucleotides are TGTGCCAGTAGTACCCGACTAGCGGGAGCCGTCCGGACCTACAATGAGCAGTTCTTC. The V and J genes are TRBV19 and TRBJ2-1; 12 nucleotides align to TRBD2. The CDR3 runs 19 residues. The junction had 12 bases not matched to a gene; V was cut back by 4 bases and J by 2 bases. CDR1 is LNHDA, CDR2 SQIVND, per germline (reference sequence).

V and J are TRBV29-1 and TRBJ1-2; 9 bases fit TRBD1. The CDR3 covers 13 residues. CDR1 and CDR2 (germline): SQVTM, ANQGSEA. The junction had 8 bases not matched to a gene; V was cut back by 3 bases and J by 9 bases. Here the CDR3 reads CSVDRDREGSYTF. DNA of the CDR3: TGCAGCGTTGACAGGGACAGGGAGGGAAGCTACACCTTC.

V and J are TRBV6-5 and TRBJ2-7; possible D gene TRBD1, 5 bases. The V end was cut by 4 bases, the J end by 2 bases, with 9 bases between. The germline CDR1 and CDR2 sequences are MNHEY and SVGAGI. CDR3 length: 13 amino acids. CDR3 DNA sequence: TGTGCCAGCAGTTTCGACAGCCCCTACGAGCAGTACTTC. This gives the protein CASSFDSPYEQYF.

V is TRBV7-6 and J is TRBJ2-5, with 8 bases identical to TRBD1. J lost 0 bases, V lost 5 bases, and 8 bases had no gene match. The CDR3 spans 16 residues. Germline CDR1 is SGHVS and CDR2 is FNYEAQ. This CDR3 is CASSPRQGRNQETQYF. DNA for the CDR3: TGTGCCAGCAGCCCAAGACAGGGGAGGAACCAAGAGACCCAGTACTTC.

This clone was seen just once. The chain couples TRBV7-8 to TRBJ1-6, with 7 nucleotides matching TRBD1. V gave up 1 base and J gave up 9 bases; unmatched junction bases: 6. Germline values: CDR1 SGHVS, CDR2 FQNEAQ. The CDR3 is made up of 15 amino acids. CDR3 nucleotides: TGTGCCAGCAGCTTAGACAGGGGCCCGGGTTCACCCCTCCACTTT. The encoded protein is CASSLDRGPGSPLHF.